This TCR beta chain appears in the sequencing data of a study of T cell clonotyping in hematopoietic cell transplantation. On this clone: Antigen specificity is unknown.

CDR3 length: 11 amino acids. Deletions cut 7 bases from V and 5 bases from J, with 11 bases between. Germline CDR1 reads DFQATT; CDR2 reads SNEGSKA (reference sequence). Study results and caveats: Higher Inverse Simpson Index values in graft donor and pretransplant recipient predicted broader posttransplant TCR diversity. After transplant, recipient diversity fell while pathologically expanded clonotypes grew through day 180. Cells were unsorted, so CD4 and CD8 contributions were not separated. At the given depth, recipient repertoires were over 95% de novo clonotypes.

Profiling relied on immunoSEQ multiplex PCR, and the TCRdb table lists in-frame clones only, not all of them. The table has fewer than 50,000 clones, 94% seen once; the top ten hold roughly 0.82%. The material sequenced was peripheral blood mononuclear cells. The source is a woman between 45 and 65 years old in good health. Some clones in this sample may be carry-over from other donors' samples. The chain joins TRBV20-1 to TRBJ2-5, with D hard to call. The CDR3 is CSVLHRETQYF. CDR3 nucleotides: TGCAGTGTCTTGCATCGGGAGACCCAGTACTTC.